The entry below gives a single T cell receptor (beta chain) sequence along with its context. Its antigen is not known. The sample's treatment: approximately 18 received Ad26.COV2.S at low or high dose, single or two shots; several received placebo; per-sample allocation not given. Material that was analyzed had been drawn on day 63 after the first vaccine or placebo injection. Generated by immunoSEQ multiplex PCR, the TCRdb table keeps only in-frame clones and is missing some. The sample contains about 480,000 clones, around 90% of which appear only once. These data originate in a study of Ad26.COV2.S vaccination and SARS-CoV-2 variants. As for the study in general: Intramuscular Ad26.COV2.S doses were given once or twice, 56 days apart.

From germline, CDR1 is SEHNR and CDR2 FQNEAQ (reference sequence). The CDR3 extends over 15 amino acids. With 5 bases clipped from V and 4 bases from J, the junction kept 8 bases outside the gene matches. Study-level findings and limits: Placebo recipients showed lower spike-specific TCR breadth than vaccinees.

The sequencing here drew on peripheral blood, taken in a trial of Ad26.COV2.S vaccine versus placebo. The gene calls are TRBV7-9 and TRBJ1-1; 9 nucleotides line up with TRBD1. This clonotype was obtained from a person aged 18-60 years who received the Ad26.COV2.S COVID-19 vaccine or a placebo. The CDR3 loop reads CASSHPGQGRTEAFF. CDR3 sequence (DNA): TGTGCCAGCAGCCACCCAGGACAGGGGCGCACTGAAGCTTTCTTT.